The present entry profiles one T cell receptor beta chain with its context. As yet, its antigen is unknown. The data were taken from a study of cytomegalovirus exposure and HLA in healthy donors. Both 60 Vbeta primers and 13 Jbeta primers went into the PCR. The repertoire was sequenced with immunoSEQ multiplex PCR; TCRdb's copy has only in-frame clones and lacks some. The sample lists roughly 120,000 clones; about 70% were seen once. The study, taken as a whole, reports: Productive status was seen about 87% or about 30% of the time for most TCR beta V segments in an earlier analysis. Follow-up analysis later connected one missense variant in DCLRE1C with trimming of TCR beta V- and J-genes. Roughly uniform depth of sequencing across donors was assumed in presence/absence analyses.

CDR1 and CDR2 (germline): LGHNT, FRNRAP. CDR3 length equals 13 residues. Donors counted as nominally healthy when sampled, yet unrecorded immune exposures were likely. The V and J genes are TRBV12-5 and TRBJ1-3; the D is unclear. The clonotype comes from a man aged 25 to 40 in good health and CMV-seropositive. The sequencing sample was made of PBMCs. The CDR3 region is CASTQSSGNTIYF. For the CDR3, the DNA is TGTGCCTCGACTCAAAGCTCTGGAAACACCATATATTTT. Full variable domain (rest looked up from reference TRBV12-5 and TRBJ1-3): DARVTQTPRHKVTEMGQEVTMRCQPILGHNTVFWYRQTMMQGLELLAYFRNRAPLDDSGMPKDRFSAEMPDATLATLKIQPSEPRDSAVYFCASTQSSGNTIYFGEGSWLTVV.